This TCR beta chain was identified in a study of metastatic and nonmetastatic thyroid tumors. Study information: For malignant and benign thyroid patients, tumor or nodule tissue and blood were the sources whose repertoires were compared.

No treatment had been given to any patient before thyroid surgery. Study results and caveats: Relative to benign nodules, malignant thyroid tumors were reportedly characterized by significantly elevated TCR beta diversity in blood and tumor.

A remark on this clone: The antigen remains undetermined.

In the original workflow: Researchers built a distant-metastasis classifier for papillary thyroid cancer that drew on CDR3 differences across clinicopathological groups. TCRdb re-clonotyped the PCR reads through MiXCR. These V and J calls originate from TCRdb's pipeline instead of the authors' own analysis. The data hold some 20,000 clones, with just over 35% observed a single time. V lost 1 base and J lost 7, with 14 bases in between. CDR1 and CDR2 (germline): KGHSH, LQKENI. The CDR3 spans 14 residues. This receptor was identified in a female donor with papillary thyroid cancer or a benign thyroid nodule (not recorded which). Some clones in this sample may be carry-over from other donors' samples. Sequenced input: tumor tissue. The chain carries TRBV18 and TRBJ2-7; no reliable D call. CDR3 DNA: TGTGCCAGCTCACCACTGGCCTCGCCTCGGGAGCAGTACTTC. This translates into CASSPLASPREQYF.